The source of this T cell receptor beta chain is a study of blood T cell repertoires in COVID-19. About the research overall: Spain, Italy and the United States supplied samples that represented acute and convalescent COVID-19. Nucleic acid was either cDNA or gDNA, and it came from T cells, B-cell-depleted T cells, or PBMCs.

Germline loops: CDR1 KGHSH, CDR2 LQKENI. With 3 bases removed from V and 0 bases from J, the gap between germline ends came to 15 bases. The CDR3 length is 17 residues. Source study methods: Using reference gene primer amplification, nucleated cell counts were estimated. Sequencing was performed with immunoSEQ multiplex PCR; in TCRdb, only in-frame clones are kept and a portion is missing. V, J and clone size are taken as reported in that table, and D and trimming were inferred from the DNA itself. The repertoire has roughly 200,000 clones, around 83% of them found once; the top ten carry roughly an eighth.

This sequence joins TRBV18 and TRBJ2-4; D not resolved. This TCR was sampled from a human donor in a cohort sampled during active COVID-19. Sequenced input: peripheral blood. CDR3 amino acids: CASSPTIRGLAKNIQYF. The CDR3 nucleotides read TGTGCCAGCTCACCCACGATACGTGGGCTAGCCAAAAACATTCAGTACTTC.